This T cell receptor (beta chain) came from a study of a mutant IDH1 vaccine in newly diagnosed glioma. Study context: There were roughly 62% males and roughly 38% females among treated patients, whose mean age was roughly 40 years. At week 35 came visit V12, and visit V13 followed at week 47. Patients were pretreated with radiotherapy, temozolomide, or both, mostly both.

Indicated time point: week 47, end of study. The study gave 300 ug of mutant IDH1 20-mer peptide per vaccine dose, with topical imiquimod. This clone was counted a few times. As yet, its antigen is unknown. Study findings and constraints: Variations in leading peripheral T cell clonotypes appeared to have no connection with pseudoprogression.

Method: immunoSEQ multiplex PCR; TCRdb's copy keeps in-frame clones and lacks some. In the table there are approximately 58,000 clones, around four fifths of which are singletons. Material: PBMCs, obtained from a glioma patient whose treatment included an IDH1 peptide vaccine. The sequence was collected from a man younger than 45 with glioma.

Here the CDR3 DNA reads TGTGCCTGGGGTCCCGGGACACTGAACACTGAAGCTTTCTTT. Its protein is CAWGPGTLNTEAFF. The chain employs TRBV30 and TRBJ1-1; D perhaps matches TRBD1 (6 bases). The CDR3 sequence is 14 residues long. V gave up 5 bases and J gave up 0 bases, with 13 bases separating them. Germline V gives CDR1 GTSNPN, CDR2 SVGIG (reference sequence).